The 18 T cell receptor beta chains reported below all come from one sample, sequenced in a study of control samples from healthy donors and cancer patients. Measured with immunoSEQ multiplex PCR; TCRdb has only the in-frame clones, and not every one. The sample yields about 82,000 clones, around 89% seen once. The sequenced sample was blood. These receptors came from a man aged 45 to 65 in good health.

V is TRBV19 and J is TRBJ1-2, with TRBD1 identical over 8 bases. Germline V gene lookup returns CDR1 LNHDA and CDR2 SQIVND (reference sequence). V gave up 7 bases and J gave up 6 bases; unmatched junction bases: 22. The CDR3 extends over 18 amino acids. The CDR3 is CASTSTGELRLARHGYTF. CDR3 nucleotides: TGTGCCAGTACCTCGACAGGGGAATTGCGCTTAGCTAGACATGGCTACACCTTC.

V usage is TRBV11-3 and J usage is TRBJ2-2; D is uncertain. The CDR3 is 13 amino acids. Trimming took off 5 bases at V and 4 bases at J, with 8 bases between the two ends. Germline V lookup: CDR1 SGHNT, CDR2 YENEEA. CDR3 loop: CASSTGTTGELFF. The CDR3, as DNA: TGTGCCAGCAGCACCGGCACCACCGGGGAGCTGTTTTTT.

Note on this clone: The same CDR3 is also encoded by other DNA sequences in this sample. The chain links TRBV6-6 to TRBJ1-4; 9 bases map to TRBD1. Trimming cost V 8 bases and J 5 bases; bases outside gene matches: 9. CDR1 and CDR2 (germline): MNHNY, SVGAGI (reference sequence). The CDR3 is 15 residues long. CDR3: CASRIGGTGNEKLFF. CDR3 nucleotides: TGTGCCAGCCGTATCGGGGGGACAGGGAATGAAAAACTGTTTTTT.

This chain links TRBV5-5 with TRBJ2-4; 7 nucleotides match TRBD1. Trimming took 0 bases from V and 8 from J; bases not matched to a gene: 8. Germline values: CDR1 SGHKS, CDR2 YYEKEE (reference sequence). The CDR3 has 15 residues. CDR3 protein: CASSLERITGDIQYF. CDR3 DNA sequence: TGTGCCAGCAGCTTGGAAAGGATCACAGGGGACATTCAGTACTTC. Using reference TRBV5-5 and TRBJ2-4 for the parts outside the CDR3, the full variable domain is DAGVTQSPTHLIKTRGQQVTLRCSPISGHKSVSWYQQVLGQGPQFIFQYYEKEERGRGNFPDRFSARQFPNYSSELNVNALLLGDSALYLCASSLERITGDIQYFGAGTRLSVL.

This CDR3 reads CASSAGTTHPGTQYF. The DNA of the CDR3 is TGTGCCAGCAGCGCCGGGACCACCCACCCCGGGACCCAGTACTTC. The chain joins TRBV5-8 to TRBJ2-5; TRBD1 or TRBD2 may be the D gene (5 bases each). The ends were cut back, 4 bases at V and 7 bases at J, with 20 bases in the middle. Germline CDR1 SGHTS, CDR2 YDEGEE. This CDR3 contains 15 residues.

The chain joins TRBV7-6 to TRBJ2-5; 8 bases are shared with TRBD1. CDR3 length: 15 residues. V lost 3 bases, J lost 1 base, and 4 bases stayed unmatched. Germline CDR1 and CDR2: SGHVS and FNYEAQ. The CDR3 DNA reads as TGTGCCAGCAGCTTTGCTACAGGGGGCCAAGAGACCCAGTACTTC. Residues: CASSFATGGQETQYF. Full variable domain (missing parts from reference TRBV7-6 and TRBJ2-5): GAGVSQSPRYKVTKRGQDVALRCDPISGHVSLYWYRQALGQGPEFLTYFNYEAQQDKSGLPNDRFSAERPEGSISTLTIQRTEQRDSAMYRCASSFATGGQETQYFGPGTRLLVL.

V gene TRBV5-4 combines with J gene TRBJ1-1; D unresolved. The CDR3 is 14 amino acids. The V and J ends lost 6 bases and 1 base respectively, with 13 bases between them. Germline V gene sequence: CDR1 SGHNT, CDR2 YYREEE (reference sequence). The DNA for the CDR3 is TGTGCCAGCAACTCCGTCGGTAGGAACACTGAAGCTTTCTTT. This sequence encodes CASNSVGRNTEAFF.

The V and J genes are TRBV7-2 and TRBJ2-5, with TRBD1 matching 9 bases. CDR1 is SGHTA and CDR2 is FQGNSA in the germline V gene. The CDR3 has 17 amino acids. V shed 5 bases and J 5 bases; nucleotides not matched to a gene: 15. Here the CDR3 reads CASSIGRNRGRWETQYF. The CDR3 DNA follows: TGTGCCAGCAGCATAGGGCGTAACAGGGGGCGTTGGGAGACCCAGTACTTC.

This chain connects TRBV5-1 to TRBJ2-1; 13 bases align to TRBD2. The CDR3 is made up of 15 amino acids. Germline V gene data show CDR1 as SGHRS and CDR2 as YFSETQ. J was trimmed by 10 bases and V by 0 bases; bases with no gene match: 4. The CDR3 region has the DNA TGCGCCAGCAGCTTGGGGACTAGCGGGGGAGCGGAGCAGTTCTTC. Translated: CASSLGTSGGAEQFF.

The CDR3 DNA follows: TGCGCCAGCAGCTTGGGTGGGGAGTTCTACGAGCAGTACTTC. Residues: CASSLGGEFYEQYF. The chain combines TRBV5-1 with TRBJ2-7; a weak D match, TRBD2 (5 bases). This CDR3 is 14 amino acids long. Germline CDR1 and CDR2: SGHRS and YFSETQ. Trimming took off 0 bases at V and 3 bases at J, with 10 bases between the two ends.

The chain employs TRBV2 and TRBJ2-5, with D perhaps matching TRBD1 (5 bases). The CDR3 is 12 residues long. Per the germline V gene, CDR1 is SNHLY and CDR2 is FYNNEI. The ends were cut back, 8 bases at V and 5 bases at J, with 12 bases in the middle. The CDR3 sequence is CASSVGLETQYF. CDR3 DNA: TGTGCCAGCTCAGTGGGGCTGGAGACCCAGTACTTC.

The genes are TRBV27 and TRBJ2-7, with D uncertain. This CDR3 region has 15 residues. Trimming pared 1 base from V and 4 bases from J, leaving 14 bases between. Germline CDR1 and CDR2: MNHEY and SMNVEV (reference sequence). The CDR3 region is CASSLLAPTVYEQYF. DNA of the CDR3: TGTGCCAGCAGTTTATTAGCTCCAACTGTTTACGAGCAGTACTTC.

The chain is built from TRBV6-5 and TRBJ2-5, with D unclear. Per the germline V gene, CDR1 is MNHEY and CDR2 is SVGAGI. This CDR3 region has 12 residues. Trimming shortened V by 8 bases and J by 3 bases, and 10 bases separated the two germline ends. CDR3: CASYSVKETQYF. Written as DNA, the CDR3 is TGTGCCAGCTATTCTGTAAAAGAGACCCAGTACTTC.

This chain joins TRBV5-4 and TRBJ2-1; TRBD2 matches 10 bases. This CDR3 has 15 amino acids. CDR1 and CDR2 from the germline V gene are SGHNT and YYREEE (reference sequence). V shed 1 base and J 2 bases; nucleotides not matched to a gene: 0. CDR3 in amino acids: CASSLSGGAYNEQFF. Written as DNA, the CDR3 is TGTGCCAGCAGCTTGAGCGGGGGGGCCTACAATGAGCAGTTCTTC. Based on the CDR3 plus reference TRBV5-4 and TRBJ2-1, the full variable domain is ETGVTQSPTHLIKTRGQQVTLRCSSQSGHNTVSWYQQALGQGPQFIFQYYREEENGRGNFPPRFSGLQFPNYSSELNVNALELDDSALYLCASSLSGGAYNEQFFGPGTRLTVL.

The CDR3 DNA sequence: TGTGCCAGCACGAGCGGGGTCTCAGATACGCAGTATTTT. Protein product: CASTSGVSDTQYF. The chain employs TRBV2 and TRBJ2-3; 7 bases are shared with TRBD2. From germline, CDR1 is SNHLY and CDR2 FYNNEI. There are 13 residues in the CDR3. The ends lost 7 bases at V and 4 bases at J; junction bases unmatched: 5.

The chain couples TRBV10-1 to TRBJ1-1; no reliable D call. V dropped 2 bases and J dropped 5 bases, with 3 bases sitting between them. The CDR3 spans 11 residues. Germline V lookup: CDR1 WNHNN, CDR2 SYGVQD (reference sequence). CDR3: CASSERTEAFF. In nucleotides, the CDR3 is TGCGCCAGCAGTGAGAGGACTGAAGCTTTCTTT.

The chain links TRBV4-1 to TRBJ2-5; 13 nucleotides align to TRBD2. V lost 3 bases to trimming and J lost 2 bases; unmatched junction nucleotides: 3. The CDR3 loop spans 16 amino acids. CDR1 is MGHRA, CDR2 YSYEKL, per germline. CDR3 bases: TGCGCCAGCAGCCACCAACTAGCGGGGGGGCAAGAGACCCAGTACTTC. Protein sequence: CASSHQLAGGQETQYF.

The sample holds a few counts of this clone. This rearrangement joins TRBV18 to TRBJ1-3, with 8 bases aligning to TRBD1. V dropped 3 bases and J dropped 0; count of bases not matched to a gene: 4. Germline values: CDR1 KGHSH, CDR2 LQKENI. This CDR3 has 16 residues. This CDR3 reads CASSPNRGNSGNTIYF. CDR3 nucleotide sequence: TGTGCCAGCTCACCCAACAGGGGGAACTCTGGAAACACCATATATTTT.